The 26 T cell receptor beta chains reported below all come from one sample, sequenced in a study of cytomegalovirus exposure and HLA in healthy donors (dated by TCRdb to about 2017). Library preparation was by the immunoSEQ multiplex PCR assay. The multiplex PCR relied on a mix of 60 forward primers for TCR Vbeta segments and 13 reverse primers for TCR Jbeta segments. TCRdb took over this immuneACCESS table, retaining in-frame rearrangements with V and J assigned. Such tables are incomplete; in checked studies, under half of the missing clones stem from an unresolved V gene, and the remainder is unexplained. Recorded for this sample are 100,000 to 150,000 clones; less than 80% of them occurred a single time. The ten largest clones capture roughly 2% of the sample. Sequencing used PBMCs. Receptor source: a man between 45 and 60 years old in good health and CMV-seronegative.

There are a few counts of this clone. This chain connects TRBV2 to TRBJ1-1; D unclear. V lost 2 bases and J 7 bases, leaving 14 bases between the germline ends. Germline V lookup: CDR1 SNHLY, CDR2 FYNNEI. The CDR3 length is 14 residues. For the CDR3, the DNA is TGTGCCAGCAGTGAATCGTGGATCCCGGGTGAAGCTTTCTTT. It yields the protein CASSESWIPGEAFF.

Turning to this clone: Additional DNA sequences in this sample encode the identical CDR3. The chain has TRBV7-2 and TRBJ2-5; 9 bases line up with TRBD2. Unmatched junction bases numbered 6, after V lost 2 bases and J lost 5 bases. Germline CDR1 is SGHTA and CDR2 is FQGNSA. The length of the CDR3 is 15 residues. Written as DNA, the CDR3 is TGTGCCAGCAGCTTACGGCGGGGGGGCGGGGAGACCCAGTACTTC. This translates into CASSLRRGGGETQYF. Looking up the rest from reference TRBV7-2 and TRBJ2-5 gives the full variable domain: GAGVSQSPSNKVTEKGKDVELRCDPISGHTALYWYRQSLGQGLEFLIYFQGNSAPDKSGLPSDRFSAERTGGSVSTLTIQRTQQEDSAVYLCASSLRRGGGETQYFGPGTRLLVL.

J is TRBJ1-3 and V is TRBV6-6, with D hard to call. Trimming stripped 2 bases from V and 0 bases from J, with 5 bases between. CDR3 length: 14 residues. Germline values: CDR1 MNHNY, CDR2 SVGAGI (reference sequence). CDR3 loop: CASSYESSGNTIYF. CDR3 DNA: TGTGCCAGCAGTTACGAGAGCTCTGGAAACACCATATATTTT.

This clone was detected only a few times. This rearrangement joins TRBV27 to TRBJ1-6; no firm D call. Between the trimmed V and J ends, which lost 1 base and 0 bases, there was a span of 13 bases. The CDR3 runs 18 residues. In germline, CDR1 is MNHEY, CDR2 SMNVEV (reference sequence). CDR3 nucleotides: TGTGCCAGCAGTTTATTGGGCAGGCCGAGCTCCTATAATTCACCCCTCCACTTT. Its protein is CASSLLGRPSSYNSPLHF.

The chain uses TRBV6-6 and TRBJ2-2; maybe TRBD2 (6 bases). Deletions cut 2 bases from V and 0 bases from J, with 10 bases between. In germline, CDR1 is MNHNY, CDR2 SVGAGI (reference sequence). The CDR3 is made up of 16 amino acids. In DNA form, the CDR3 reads TGTGCCAGCAGTTACGGGAGCGGGTCGAACACCGGGGAGCTGTTTTTT. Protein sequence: CASSYGSGSNTGELFF.

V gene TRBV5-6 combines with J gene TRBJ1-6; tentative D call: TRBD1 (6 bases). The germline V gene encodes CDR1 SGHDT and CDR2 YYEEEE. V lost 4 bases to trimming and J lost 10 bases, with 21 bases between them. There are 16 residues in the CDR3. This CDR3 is CASSVRDNSGGSPLHF. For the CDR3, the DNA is TGTGCCAGCAGCGTCCGGGACAACTCTGGGGGCTCACCCCTCCACTTT.

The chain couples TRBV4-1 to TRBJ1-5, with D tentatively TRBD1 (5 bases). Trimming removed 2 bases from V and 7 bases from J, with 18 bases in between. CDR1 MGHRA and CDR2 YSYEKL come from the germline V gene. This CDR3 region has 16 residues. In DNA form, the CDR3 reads TGCGCCAGCAGCCAACGCTTTGGGGCCCTCGGGCAGCCCCAGCATTTT. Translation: CASSQRFGALGQPQHF.

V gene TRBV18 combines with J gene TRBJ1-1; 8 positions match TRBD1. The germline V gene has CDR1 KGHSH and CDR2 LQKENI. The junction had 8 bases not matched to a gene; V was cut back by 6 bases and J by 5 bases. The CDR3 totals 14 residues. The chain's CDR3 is CASSPQDRGTEAFF. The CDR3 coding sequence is TGTGCCAGCTCGCCGCAAGACAGGGGAACTGAAGCTTTCTTT.

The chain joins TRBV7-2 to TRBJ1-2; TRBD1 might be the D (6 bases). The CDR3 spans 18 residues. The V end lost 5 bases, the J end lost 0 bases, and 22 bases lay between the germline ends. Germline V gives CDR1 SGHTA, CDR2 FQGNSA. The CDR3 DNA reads TGTGCCAGCAGCGTACAGACAGGAACGGAGCCTGCTAACTATGGCTACACCTTC. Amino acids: CASSVQTGTEPANYGYTF. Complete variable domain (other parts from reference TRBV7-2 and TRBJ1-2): GAGVSQSPSNKVTEKGKDVELRCDPISGHTALYWYRQSLGQGLEFLIYFQGNSAPDKSGLPSDRFSAERTGGSVSTLTIQRTQQEDSAVYLCASSVQTGTEPANYGYTFGSGTRLTVV.

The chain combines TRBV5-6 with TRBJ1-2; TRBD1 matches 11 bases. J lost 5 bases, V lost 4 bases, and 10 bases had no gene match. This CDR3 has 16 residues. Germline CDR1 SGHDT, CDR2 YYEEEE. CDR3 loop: CASSPDGQGATYGYTF. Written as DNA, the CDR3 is TGTGCCAGCAGCCCCGACGGACAGGGGGCGACATATGGCTACACCTTC.

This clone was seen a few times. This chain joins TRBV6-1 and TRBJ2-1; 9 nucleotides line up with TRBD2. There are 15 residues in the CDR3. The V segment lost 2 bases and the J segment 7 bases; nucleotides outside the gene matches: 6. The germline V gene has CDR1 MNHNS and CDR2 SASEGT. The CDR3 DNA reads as TGTGCCAGCAGTGAAAGAACTAGCGGGCGAAATGAGCAGTTCTTC. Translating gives CASSERTSGRNEQFF.

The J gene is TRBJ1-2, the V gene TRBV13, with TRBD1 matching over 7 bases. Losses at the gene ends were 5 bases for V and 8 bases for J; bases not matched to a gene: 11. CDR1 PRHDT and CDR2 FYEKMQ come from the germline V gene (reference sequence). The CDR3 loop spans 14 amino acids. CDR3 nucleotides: TGTGCCAGCAGCGTCAGACAGGGAACGGGCGGCTACACCTTC. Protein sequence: CASSVRQGTGGYTF.

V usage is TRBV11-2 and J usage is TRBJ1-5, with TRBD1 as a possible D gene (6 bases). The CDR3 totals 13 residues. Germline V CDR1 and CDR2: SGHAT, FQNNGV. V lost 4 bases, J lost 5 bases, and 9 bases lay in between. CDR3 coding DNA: TGTGCCAGCAGCTCAAACAGGGATCAGCCCCAGCATTTT. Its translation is CASSSNRDQPQHF. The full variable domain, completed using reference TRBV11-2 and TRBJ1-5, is EAGVAQSPRYKIIEKRQSVAFWCNPISGHATLYWYQQILGQGPKLLIQFQNNGVVDDSQLPKDRFSAERLKGVDSTLKIQPAKLEDSAVYLCASSSNRDQPQHFGDGTRLSIL.

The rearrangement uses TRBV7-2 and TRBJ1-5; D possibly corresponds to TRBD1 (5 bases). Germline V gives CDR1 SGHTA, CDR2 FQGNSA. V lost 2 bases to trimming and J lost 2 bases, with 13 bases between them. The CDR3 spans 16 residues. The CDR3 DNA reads TGTGCCAGCAGCTTATTTCAGGGCCGGGGCAATCAGCCCCAGCATTTT. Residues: CASSLFQGRGNQPQHF.

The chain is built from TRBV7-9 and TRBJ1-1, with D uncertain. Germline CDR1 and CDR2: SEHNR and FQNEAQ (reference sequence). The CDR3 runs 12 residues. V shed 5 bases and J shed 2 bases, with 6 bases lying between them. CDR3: CASSSTNTEAFF. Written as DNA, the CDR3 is TGTGCCAGCAGCAGCACCAACACTGAAGCTTTCTTT.

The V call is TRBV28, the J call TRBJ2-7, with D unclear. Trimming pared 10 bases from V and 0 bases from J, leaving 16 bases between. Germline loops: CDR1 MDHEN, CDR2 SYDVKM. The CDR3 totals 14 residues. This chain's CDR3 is CATTTPMGSYEQYV. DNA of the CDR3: TGTGCCACAACGACCCCGATGGGCTCCTACGAGCAGTACGTC.

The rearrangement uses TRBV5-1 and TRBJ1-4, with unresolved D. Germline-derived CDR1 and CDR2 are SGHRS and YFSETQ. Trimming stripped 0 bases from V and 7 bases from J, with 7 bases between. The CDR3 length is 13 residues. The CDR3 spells CASSLDVAEKLFF. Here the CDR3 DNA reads TGCGCCAGCAGCTTGGACGTGGCTGAAAAACTGTTTTTT.

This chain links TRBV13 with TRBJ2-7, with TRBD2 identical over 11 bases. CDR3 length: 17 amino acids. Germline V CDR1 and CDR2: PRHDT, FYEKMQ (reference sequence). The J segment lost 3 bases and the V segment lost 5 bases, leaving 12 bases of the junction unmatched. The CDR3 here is CASSPKTLTSGDYEQYF. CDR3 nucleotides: TGTGCCAGCAGCCCTAAAACCCTGACTAGCGGGGACTACGAGCAGTACTTC.

For the CDR3, the DNA is TGTGCCAGCAGTTTATCAGACGGGGAGCTGTTTTTT. Its translation is CASSLSDGELFF. The chain carries TRBV28 and TRBJ2-2; D is uncertain. Germline lookup yields CDR1 MDHEN and CDR2 SYDVKM. The ends were cut back, 1 base at V and 7 bases at J, with 4 bases in the middle. The CDR3 contains 12 residues.

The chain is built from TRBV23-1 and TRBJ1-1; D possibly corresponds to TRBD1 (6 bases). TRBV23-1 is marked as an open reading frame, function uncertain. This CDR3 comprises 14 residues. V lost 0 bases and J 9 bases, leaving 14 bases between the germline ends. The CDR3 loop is CASSQSPDRWKAFF. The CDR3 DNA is TGCGCCAGCAGTCAATCTCCCGACAGGTGGAAAGCTTTCTTT.

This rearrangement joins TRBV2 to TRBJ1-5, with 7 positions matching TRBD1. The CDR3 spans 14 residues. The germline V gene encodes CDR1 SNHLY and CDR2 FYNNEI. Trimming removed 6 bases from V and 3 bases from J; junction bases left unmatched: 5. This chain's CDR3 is CASRADRSNQPQHF. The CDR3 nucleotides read TGTGCCAGCAGAGCGGACAGGTCCAATCAGCCCCAGCATTTT. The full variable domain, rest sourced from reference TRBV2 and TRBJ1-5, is EPEVTQTPSHQVTQMGQEVILRCVPISNHLYFYWYRQILGQKVEFLVSFYNNEISEKSEIFDDQFSVERPDGSNFTLKIRSTKLEDSAMYFCASRADRSNQPQHFGDGTRLSIL.

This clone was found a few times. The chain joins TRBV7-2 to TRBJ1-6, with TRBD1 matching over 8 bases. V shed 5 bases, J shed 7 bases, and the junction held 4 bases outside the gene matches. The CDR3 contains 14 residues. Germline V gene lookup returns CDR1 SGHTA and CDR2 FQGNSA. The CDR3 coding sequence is TGTGCCAGCAGCCCGACAGGGGAAAATTCACCCCTCCACTTT. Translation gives CASSPTGENSPLHF.

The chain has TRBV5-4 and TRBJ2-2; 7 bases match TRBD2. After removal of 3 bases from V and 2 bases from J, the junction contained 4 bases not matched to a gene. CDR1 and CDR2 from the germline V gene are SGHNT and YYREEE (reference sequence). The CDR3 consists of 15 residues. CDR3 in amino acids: CASSSRGTNTGELFF. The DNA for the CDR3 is TGTGCCAGCAGCTCGCGGGGGACTAACACCGGGGAGCTGTTTTTT.

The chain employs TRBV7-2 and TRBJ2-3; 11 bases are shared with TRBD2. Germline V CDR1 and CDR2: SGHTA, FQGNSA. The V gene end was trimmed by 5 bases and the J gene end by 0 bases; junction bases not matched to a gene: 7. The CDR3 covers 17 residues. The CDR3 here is CASSLDSGGASTDTQYF. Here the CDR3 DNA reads TGTGCCAGCAGCCTAGATAGCGGGGGGGCTAGCACAGATACGCAGTATTTT.

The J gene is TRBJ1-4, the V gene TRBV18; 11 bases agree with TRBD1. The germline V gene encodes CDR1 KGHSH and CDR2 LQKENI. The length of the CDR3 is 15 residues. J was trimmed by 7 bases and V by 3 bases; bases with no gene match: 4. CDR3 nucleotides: TGTGCCAGCTCACCGGGACAGGGGGTCTTTGAAAAACTGTTTTTT. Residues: CASSPGQGVFEKLFF.

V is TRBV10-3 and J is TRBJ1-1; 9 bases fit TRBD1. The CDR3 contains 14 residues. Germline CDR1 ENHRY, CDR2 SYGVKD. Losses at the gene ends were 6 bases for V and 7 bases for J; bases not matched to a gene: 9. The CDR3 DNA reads TGTGCCATCAGGGAAGGGACAGGGACGTTTGAAGCTTTCTTT. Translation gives CAIREGTGTFEAFF.